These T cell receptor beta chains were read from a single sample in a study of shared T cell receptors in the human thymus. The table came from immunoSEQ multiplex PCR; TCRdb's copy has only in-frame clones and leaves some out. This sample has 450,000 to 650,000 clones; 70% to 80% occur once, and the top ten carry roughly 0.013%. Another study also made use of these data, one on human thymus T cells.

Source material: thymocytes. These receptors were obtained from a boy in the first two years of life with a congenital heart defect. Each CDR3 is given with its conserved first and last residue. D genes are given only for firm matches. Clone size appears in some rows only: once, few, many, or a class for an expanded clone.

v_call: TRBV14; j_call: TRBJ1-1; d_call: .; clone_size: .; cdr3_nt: TGTGCCAGCAGCCAAGAACGGGAGGGGATGGGACGGACTGAAGCTTTCTTT; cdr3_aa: CASSQEREGMGRTEAFF
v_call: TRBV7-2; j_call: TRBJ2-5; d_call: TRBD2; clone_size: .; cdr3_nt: TGTGCCAGCAGCATACCTTTAGCGGGAGGCGGAGGGGAGACCCAGTACTTC; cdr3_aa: CASSIPLAGGGGETQYF
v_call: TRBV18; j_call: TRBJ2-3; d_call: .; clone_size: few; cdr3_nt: TGTGCCAGCTCACCGAGACGCTGGAGTGGCGATACGCAGTATTTT; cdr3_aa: CASSPRRWSGDTQYF
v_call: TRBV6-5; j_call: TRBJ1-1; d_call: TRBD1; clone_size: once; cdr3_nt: TGTGCCAGCAGTTTTGACAGGGAGGAAGATAACACTGAAGCTTTCTTT; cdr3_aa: CASSFDREEDNTEAFF
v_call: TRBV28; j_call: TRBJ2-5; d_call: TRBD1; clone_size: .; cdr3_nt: TGTGCCAGCAGTTTTTACAGGGGAAAGGACCAAGAGACCCAGTACTTC; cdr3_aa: CASSFYRGKDQETQYF
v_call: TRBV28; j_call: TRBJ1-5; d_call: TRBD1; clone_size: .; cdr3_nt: TGTGCCAGCAGATCCCGGGACAGGGTTAATCAGCCCCAGCATTTT; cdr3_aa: CASRSRDRVNQPQHF
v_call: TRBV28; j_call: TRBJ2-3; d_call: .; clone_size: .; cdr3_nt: TGTGCCAGCACTTGGGGCGGCACAGATACGCAGTATTTT; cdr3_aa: CASTWGGTDTQYF
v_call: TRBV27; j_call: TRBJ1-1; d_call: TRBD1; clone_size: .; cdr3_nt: TGTGCCAGCAGTCCACCGGGACAGGGGGCCAGGGCTTTCTTT; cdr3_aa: CASSPPGQGARAFF
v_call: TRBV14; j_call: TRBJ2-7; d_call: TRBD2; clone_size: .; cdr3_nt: TGTGCCAGCAGCCAAGAGGGAGGGGACCCCTACGAGCAGTACTTC; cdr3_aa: CASSQEGGDPYEQYF
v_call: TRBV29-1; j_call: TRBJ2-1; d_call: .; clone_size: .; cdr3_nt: TGCAGCGTTCACCGAAGCGACTACAATGAGCAGTTCTTC; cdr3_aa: CSVHRSDYNEQFF
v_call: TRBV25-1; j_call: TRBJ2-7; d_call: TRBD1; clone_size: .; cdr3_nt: TGTGCCAGCGGCAGACAGGGTGGCCACGAGCAGTACTTC; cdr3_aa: CASGRQGGHEQYF
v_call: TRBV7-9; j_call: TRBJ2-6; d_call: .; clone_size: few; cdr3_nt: TGTGCCAGCAGCCATCCCCCCGTGGCGGAGGGCTCTGGGGCCAACGTCCTGACTTTC; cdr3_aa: CASSHPPVAEGSGANVLTF
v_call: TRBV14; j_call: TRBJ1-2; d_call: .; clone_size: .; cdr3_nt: TGTGCCAGCAGCCAAGATGGCCGTAACTATGGCTACACCTTC; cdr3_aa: CASSQDGRNYGYTF
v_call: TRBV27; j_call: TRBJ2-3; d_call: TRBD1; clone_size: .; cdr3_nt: TGTGCCAGCAGTTCACCGACTGGGGACAGACCCCTCGCGGATACGCAGTATTTT; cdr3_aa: CASSSPTGDRPLADTQYF
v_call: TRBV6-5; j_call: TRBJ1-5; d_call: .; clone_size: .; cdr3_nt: TGTGCCAGCAGTTCGGGGAGCAGCGGACAGCCCCAGCATTTT; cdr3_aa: CASSSGSSGQPQHF
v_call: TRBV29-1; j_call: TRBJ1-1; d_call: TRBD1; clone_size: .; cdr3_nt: TGCAGCGTTGAAGCCCCTCCAGGGGGCGAGAACACTGAAGCTTTCTTT; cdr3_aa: CSVEAPPGGENTEAFF
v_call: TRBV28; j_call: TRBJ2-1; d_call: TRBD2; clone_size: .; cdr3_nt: TGTGCCAGCGGCCGGGACTACCCTGGTGAGCAGTTCTTC; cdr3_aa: CASGRDYPGEQFF
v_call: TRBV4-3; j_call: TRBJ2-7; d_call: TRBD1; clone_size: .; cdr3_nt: TGCGCCAGCAGCCAACGAAAGGGACAGGGGCCCCACGAGCAGTACTTC; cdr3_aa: CASSQRKGQGPHEQYF
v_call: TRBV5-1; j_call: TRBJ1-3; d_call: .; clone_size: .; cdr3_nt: TGCGCCAGCAGCTTATCGGGTCAGGGGCGCTCTGGAAACACCATATATTTT; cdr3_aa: CASSLSGQGRSGNTIYF
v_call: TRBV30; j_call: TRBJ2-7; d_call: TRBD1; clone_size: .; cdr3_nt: TGTGCCTGGAGTCCGAATGTAGACAGGGGGTCCTACGAGCAGTACTTC; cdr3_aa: CAWSPNVDRGSYEQYF
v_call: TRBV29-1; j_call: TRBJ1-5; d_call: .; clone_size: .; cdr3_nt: TGCAGCGTTGAGTGGGGGCGTTGGAATCAGCCCCAGCATTTT; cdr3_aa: CSVEWGRWNQPQHF
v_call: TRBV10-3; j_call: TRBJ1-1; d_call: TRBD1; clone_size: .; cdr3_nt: TGTGCCATCAGCCCGGGACAGGTTAGCACTGAAGCTTTCTTT; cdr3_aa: CAISPGQVSTEAFF
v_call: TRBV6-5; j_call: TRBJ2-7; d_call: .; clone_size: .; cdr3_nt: TGTGCCAGCAGTTACTCCCTTGGGCGGGACCACGAGCAGTACTTC; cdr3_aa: CASSYSLGRDHEQYF